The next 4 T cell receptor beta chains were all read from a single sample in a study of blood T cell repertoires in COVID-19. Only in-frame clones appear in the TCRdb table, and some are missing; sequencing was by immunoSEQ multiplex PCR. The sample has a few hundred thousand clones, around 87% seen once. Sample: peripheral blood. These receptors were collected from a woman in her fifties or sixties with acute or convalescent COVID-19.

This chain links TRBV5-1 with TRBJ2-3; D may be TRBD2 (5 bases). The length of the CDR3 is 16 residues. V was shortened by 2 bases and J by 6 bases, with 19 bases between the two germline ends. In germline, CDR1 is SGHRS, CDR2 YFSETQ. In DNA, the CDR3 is TGCGCCAGCAGCTTTATGGCGGCAAAAAGGGAGGATACGCAGTATTTT. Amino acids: CASSFMAAKREDTQYF.

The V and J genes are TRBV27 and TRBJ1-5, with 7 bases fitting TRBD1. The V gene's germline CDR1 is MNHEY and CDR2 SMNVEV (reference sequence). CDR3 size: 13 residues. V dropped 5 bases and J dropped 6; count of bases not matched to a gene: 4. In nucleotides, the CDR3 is TGTGCCAGCAGTCTGACAGGGACTCAGCCCCAGCATTTT. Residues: CASSLTGTQPQHF.

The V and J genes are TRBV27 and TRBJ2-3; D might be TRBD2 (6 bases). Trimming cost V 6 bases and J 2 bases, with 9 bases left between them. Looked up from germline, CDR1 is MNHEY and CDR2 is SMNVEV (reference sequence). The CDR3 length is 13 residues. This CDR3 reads CASRDYATDTQYF. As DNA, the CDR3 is TGTGCCAGCAGGGACTACGCCACAGATACGCAGTATTTT.

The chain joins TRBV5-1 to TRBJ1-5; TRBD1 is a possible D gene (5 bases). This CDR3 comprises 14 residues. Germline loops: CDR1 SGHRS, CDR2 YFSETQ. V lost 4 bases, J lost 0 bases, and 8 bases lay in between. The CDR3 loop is CASSAGNSNQPQHF. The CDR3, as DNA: TGCGCCAGCAGCGCAGGGAATAGCAATCAGCCCCAGCATTTT.